This TCR beta chain was sequenced in a study of cytomegalovirus exposure and HLA in healthy donors. The germline V gene encodes CDR1 SGHTA and CDR2 FQGNSA. Trimming took 7 bases from V and 7 from J, leaving 13 bases between them. The CDR3 extends over 12 amino acids. 60 Vbeta and 13 Jbeta primers were used in PCR. Sequencing was performed with immunoSEQ multiplex PCR; in TCRdb, only in-frame clones are kept and a portion is missing. This repertoire includes some 33,000 clones. This receptor was taken from a female donor in good health and CMV-seronegative. Sample: PBMCs. The chain couples TRBV7-2 to TRBJ2-5; D might be TRBD2 (6 bases). CDR3 sequence: CASNFPGGTQYF. CDR3 sequence (DNA): TGTGCCAGCAACTTCCCCGGGGGGACCCAGTACTTC.